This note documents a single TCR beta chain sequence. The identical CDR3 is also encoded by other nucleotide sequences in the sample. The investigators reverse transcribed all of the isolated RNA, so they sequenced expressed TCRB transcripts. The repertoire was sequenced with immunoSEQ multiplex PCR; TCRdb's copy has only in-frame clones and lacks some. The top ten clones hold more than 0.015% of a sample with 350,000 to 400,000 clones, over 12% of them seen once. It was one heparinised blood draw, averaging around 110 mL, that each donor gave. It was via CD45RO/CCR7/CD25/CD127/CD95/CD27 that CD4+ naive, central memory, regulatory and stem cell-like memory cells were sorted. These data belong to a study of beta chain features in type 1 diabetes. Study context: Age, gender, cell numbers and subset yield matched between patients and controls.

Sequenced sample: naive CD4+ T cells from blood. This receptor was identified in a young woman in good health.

This CDR3 reads CASSWTSGSYNEQFF. CDR3 DNA: TGTGCCAGCTCGTGGACTAGCGGATCCTACAATGAGCAGTTCTTC. The chain has TRBV7-8 and TRBJ2-1, with 10 positions matching TRBD2. The ends lost 8 bases at V and 1 base at J; junction bases unmatched: 5. CDR1 and CDR2 (germline): SGHVS, FQNEAQ. The CDR3 length is 15 residues. The variable domain in full, completed from reference TRBV7-8 and TRBJ2-1, reads GAGVSQSPRYKVAKRGQDVALRCDPISGHVSLFWYQQALGQGPEFLTYFQNEAQLDKSGLPSDRFFAERPEGSVSTLKIQRTQQEDSAVYLCASSWTSGSYNEQFFGPGTRLTVL.